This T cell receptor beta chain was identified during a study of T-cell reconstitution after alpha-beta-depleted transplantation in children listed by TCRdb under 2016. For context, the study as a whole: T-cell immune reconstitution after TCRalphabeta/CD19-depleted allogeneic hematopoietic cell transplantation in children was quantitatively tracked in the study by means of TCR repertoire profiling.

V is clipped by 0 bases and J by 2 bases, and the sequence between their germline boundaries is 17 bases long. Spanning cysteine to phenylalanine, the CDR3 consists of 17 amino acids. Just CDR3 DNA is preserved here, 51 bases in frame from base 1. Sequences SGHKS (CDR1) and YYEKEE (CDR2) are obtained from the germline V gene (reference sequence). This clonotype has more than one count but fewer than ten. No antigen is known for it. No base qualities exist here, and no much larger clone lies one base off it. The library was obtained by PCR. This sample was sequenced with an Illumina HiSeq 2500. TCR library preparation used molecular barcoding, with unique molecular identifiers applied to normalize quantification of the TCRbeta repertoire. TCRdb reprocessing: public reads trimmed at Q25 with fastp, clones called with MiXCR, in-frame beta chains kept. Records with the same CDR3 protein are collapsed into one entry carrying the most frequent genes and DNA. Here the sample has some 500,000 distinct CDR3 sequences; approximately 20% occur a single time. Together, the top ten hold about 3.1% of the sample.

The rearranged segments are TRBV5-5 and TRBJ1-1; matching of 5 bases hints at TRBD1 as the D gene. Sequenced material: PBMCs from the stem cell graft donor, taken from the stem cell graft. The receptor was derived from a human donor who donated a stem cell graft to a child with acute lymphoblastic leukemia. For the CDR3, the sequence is CASSLGGGGGLNTEAFF. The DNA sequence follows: TGTGCCAGCAGCTTGGGGGGGGGAGGTGGGCTAAACACTGAAGCTTTCTTT.